What follows are 27 T cell receptor beta chains derived from one specimen sequenced in a study of tumor-infiltrating lymphocytes in primary liver carcinoma. The researchers produced TCR beta cDNA from approximately 460 ng total RNA with a constant-region primer. ARM-PCR was slightly modified, and three nested multiplex PCR rounds with it gave rise to the TCR beta libraries. Forward primers for TRBV1-TRBV30 and a C-beta reverse primer served the first two PCR rounds, at approximately 10 cycles each. TCRdb ran MiXCR on the multiplex PCR reads and lists one entry per CDR3 protein. This sample has around 81,000 distinct CDR3 sequences; about 70% occur once, and the top ten carry roughly an eighth. Scientists recovered RNA and DNA together from roughly 21-30 mg of unsorted bulk tissue. Sequencing was done on a sample of liver tumor tissue from sampling region 4. This sample's subset: tumor region T4, right-lateral pole. All receptors come from a woman aged 55 to 70 with primary liver carcinoma and hepatitis B virus infection.

As regards this clonotype: It is likely a read error, because the conserved phenylalanine at the end of the CDR3 is missing. This sequence joins TRBV11-2 and TRBJ2-1; D gene ambiguous. This CDR3 spans 11 amino acids. In germline, CDR1 is SGHAT, CDR2 FQNNGV. Trimming shortened V by 11 bases and J by 5 bases, and 10 bases separated the two germline ends. CDR3 nucleotides: TGTGCCGGCAACACGAACAATGAGCAGTTCCTC. Its translation is CAGNTNNEQFL.

Note on this clonotype: The junction does not match germline at one end; this may be a read error. This chain joins TRBV11-2 and TRBJ2-3, with a weak D call TRBD2 (6 bases). The CDR3 length is 15 residues. Germline assignment: CDR1 SGHAT and CDR2 FQNNGV. The chain's CDR3 is CTSNSGLAGPDTQYF. CDR3 coding DNA: TGTACCAGCAACTCGGGACTTGCGGGACCAGATACGCAGTATTTT. Variable domain in full (rest from reference TRBV11-2 and TRBJ2-3): EAGVAQSPRYKIIEKRQSVAFWCNPISGHATLYWYQQILGQGPKLLIQFQNNGVVDDSQLPKDRFSAERLKGVDSTLKIQPAKLEDSAVYLCTSNSGLAGPDTQYFGPGTRLTVL.

With regard to this clonotype: The conserved final phenylalanine or tryptophan is absent from the CDR3, which likely points to a read error. The gene calls are TRBV11-2 and TRBJ2-1, with D unresolved. The germline gives CDR1 SGHAT, CDR2 FQNNGV. This CDR3 region has 16 residues. CDR3 residues: CACSLLNPEVANEQFS. The CDR3 DNA reads TGTGCCTGCAGCCTACTAAACCCCGAGGTTGCCAATGAGCAGTTCTCC.

About this clonotype: This clone may be a read error of a much larger clone one base away. The V call is TRBV6-1, the J call TRBJ2-6; maybe TRBD1 (5 bases). Germline CDR1 and CDR2: MNHNS and SASEGT. The CDR3 length is 14 residues. The CDR3 reads CTSSDSSGANVLIF. The CDR3 DNA reads as TGTACCAGCAGTGACAGCTCTGGGGCCAACGTCCTGATTTTC.

This clonotype has only a few counts. Being one base from a much bigger clone, this may be a read error. The V call is TRBV30, the J call TRBJ2-1; D uncertain. CDR1 and CDR2 from the germline V gene are GTSNPN and SVGIG (reference sequence). Trimming took 8 bases from V and 0 from J, leaving 11 bases between them. The CDR3 sequence is 13 residues long. The CDR3 coding sequence is TGTGCCGCGGACGGCAACTCCTACAATGAGCAGTTCTTC. It yields the protein CAADGNSYNEQFF.

Details on this clonotype: Possible read error: a much larger clone is one base away. The chain has TRBV28 and TRBJ1-2; TRBD1 might be the D (6 bases). CDR1 and CDR2 (germline): MDHEN, SYDVKM. This CDR3 contains 12 residues. V was clipped by 7 bases and J by 2 bases, with 8 bases between them. The CDR3 loop reads CASTDRNYGYTF. The CDR3 bases are TGTGCCAGCACGGACAGAAACTATGGCTACACCTTC.

This sequence joins TRBV11-1 and TRBJ2-7, with D possibly being TRBD1 (7 bases). Trimming left V 5 bases short and J 6 bases short, with 17 bases between. Germline lookup yields CDR1 SGHAT and CDR2 FQDESV (reference sequence). The CDR3 covers 14 residues. The CDR3 loop reads CASSPRTGLREQYF. CDR3 nucleotides: TGTGCCAGCAGCCCTCGGACAGGACTACGCGAGCAGTACTTC.

To note about this clonotype: This sequence may be a read error, since a much larger clone differs from it by one base. This CDR3 fails to terminate in the conserved phenylalanine or tryptophan, so it likely reflects a read error. The chain combines TRBV30 with TRBJ1-2; 7 bases match TRBD1. From germline, CDR1 is GTSNPN and CDR2 SVGIG (reference sequence). The ends lost 5 bases at V and 6 bases at J; junction bases unmatched: 6. The CDR3 extends over 12 amino acids. CDR3 coding DNA: TGTGCCTGGGTGGGGACAGTCCATGGCTACACCTCC. This encodes CAWVGTVHGYTS.

In the case of this clonotype: The junction shows a germline mismatch at one end, possibly a read error. In nucleotides, the CDR3 is TGCGCCAGTAGCCAAGGGATCGCGAACAGCGGGGAGCTGTTTTTT. Residues: CASSQGIANSGELFF. The J gene is TRBJ2-2, the V gene TRBV4-1; D gene ambiguous. Germline CDR1 reads MGHRA; CDR2 reads YSYEKL. There are 15 residues in the CDR3.

The J gene is TRBJ2-1, the V gene TRBV6-1; D may be TRBD1 (6 bases). Germline CDR1 MNHNS, CDR2 SASEGT. The CDR3 sequence is 17 residues long. The chain's CDR3 is CTGSEESRGDLQNEQFF. CDR3 bases: TGTACCGGCAGTGAAGAATCCAGGGGCGATCTTCAAAATGAGCAGTTCTTC.

Points on this clonotype: The limits of the CDR3 on the DNA are not certain, so only TCRdb's listed CDR3 is given. Here the CDR3 reads CTSSLPGQGRYDCTF. The rearrangement links TRBV11-3 to TRBJ1-2; TRBD1, as called in the table, went unchecked against the DNA. Germline V gene sequence: CDR1 SGHNT, CDR2 YENEEA. The CDR3 extends over 15 residues, inclusive of both ends.

A remark on this clonotype: The CDR3 end shows no conserved phenylalanine or tryptophan, and so a read error is likely. This chain links TRBV28 with TRBJ1-6, with D tentatively TRBD1 (5 bases). The CDR3 loop spans 17 amino acids. CDR1 and CDR2 from the germline V gene are MDHEN and SYDVKM. The DNA for the CDR3 is TGTGCCAACAGTTCTACGACAGATGAACCTTCTAATTCACCCCTCCACTAT. It yields the protein CANSSTTDEPSNSPLHY.

To note about this clonotype: With a much larger clone just one base away, this may be a read error. This chain links TRBV30 with TRBJ2-3, with D tentatively TRBD2 (5 bases). Germline CDR1 is GTSNPN and CDR2 is SVGIG (reference sequence). CDR3 size: 14 residues. CDR3 protein: CAWSEGSGSDTQFF. In DNA, the CDR3 is TGTGCCTGGAGCGAGGGTTCGGGATCAGATACGCAGTTTTTT.

This chain uses TRBV5-1 with TRBJ2-3; 10 bases align to TRBD1. The end of the DNA fits TRBJ1-5 better, so the J call may be wrong. This CDR3 contains 16 residues. Germline V lookup: CDR1 SGHRS, CDR2 YFSETQ. Here the CDR3 DNA reads TGCGCCAGCAGCACTGGGACAGGGGTCCGCGCAGATACGCAGCATTTT. This encodes CASSTGTGVRADTQHF.

About this clonotype itself: An end of the junction differs from the germline gene, which may be a read error. This chain uses TRBV11-3 with TRBJ2-1; 10 bases are a match to TRBD2. CDR3 size: 15 residues. Looked up from germline, CDR1 is SGHNT and CDR2 is YENEEA. CDR3 nucleotides: TGTGCCAGCGGCTTGGGAACTAGCGGGAAGCTTGAGCGGTTCTTC. This sequence encodes CASGLGTSGKLERFF.

Details on this clonotype: This CDR3 is missing its conserved last phenylalanine or tryptophan, likely due to a read error. V is TRBV29-1 and J is TRBJ2-4; possible D gene TRBD1, 7 bases. Trimming left V 8 bases short and J 10 bases short, with 18 bases between. Germline lookup yields CDR1 SQVTM and CDR2 ANQGSEA. The CDR3 is 12 residues long. The CDR3 is CSIGTARGIQYI. The CDR3 DNA reads TGCAGCATTGGGACAGCGCGGGGTATTCAGTACATC.

A remark on this clonotype: Mismatch with germline at one junction end may stem from a read error. The CDR3 DNA reads as TGTGTCAGTAGCTTGGTTAGCGGGGGTTCCTACGAGCAGTATTTC. This sequence encodes CVSSLVSGGSYEQYF. The chain combines TRBV5-6 with TRBJ2-7; TRBD2 matches 9 bases. This CDR3 is 15 amino acids long. From germline, CDR1 is SGHDT and CDR2 YYEEEE.

The CDR3 is CASSRGDTGELFF. The CDR3 nucleotides are TGTGCCAGTAGTCGGGGGGACACCGGGGAGCTGTTTTTT. This chain connects TRBV19 to TRBJ2-2, with 7 bases lining up with TRBD2. Per germline, CDR1 LNHDA and CDR2 SQIVND (reference sequence). This CDR3 is 13 amino acids long. Trimming at V came to 5 bases and at J to 3 bases, leaving 0 bases not matched to a gene.

Of note for this clonotype: A single base separates this from a much larger clone, so it may be a read error. V is TRBV5-1 and J is TRBJ1-1; D is ambiguous. V was pared by 3 bases and J by 4 bases, with 16 bases between. The germline CDR1 and CDR2 sequences are SGHRS and YFSETQ. The CDR3 is 15 amino acids. CDR3 sequence (DNA): TGCGCCAGCAGCTCAGGTTCCATATGTTCCACTGAAGCTTTCTTT. Its protein is CASSSGSICSTEAFF.

J is TRBJ2-2 and V is TRBV29-1; D possibly matches TRBD1 or TRBD2 (5 bases each). The germline gives CDR1 SQVTM, CDR2 ANQGSEA. The CDR3 length is 13 residues. As DNA, the CDR3 is TGCATCGTCACGGGGCACTCGGGCGGAAAGCTGTTTTTT. This translates into CIVTGHSGGKLFF.

At least ten counts were recorded for this clonotype. V gene TRBV7-3 combines with J gene TRBJ2-4; D is perhaps TRBD1 (5 bases). Germline V gene lookup returns CDR1 SGHTA and CDR2 FQGTGA. Trimming stripped 1 base from V and 10 bases from J, with 11 bases between. The CDR3 runs to 13 residues. CDR3 sequence (DNA): TGTGCCAGCAGCTTAAATGGACAAGGGATTCAGTACTTC. Its protein product is CASSLNGQGIQYF.

Regarding this clonotype: At one end, the junction sequence differs from germline, possibly due to a read error. The rearrangement joins TRBV12-3 or TRBV12-4 to TRBJ1-3, with a tentative D call TRBD1 (5 bases). The CDR3 length is 16 residues. In DNA, the CDR3 is TGTGCCAGCAGTTTCCCCAGGGTCAGGGAAGGAAACACCGTATATTTT. Translating gives CASSFPRVREGNTVYF.

On this clonotype itself: An end of the junction does not agree with germline; a read error may underlie this. The chain employs TRBV11-2 and TRBJ2-1; no definite D call. Germline-derived CDR1 and CDR2 are SGHAT and FQNNGV. The CDR3 covers 15 residues. The CDR3 region has the DNA TGTGCCAGCAGCTTAGACGATAGCTCCTACATTGAGCAGTTCTTC. Its protein is CASSLDDSSYIEQFF. Full variable domain (outside the CDR3, taken from reference TRBV11-2 and TRBJ2-1): EAGVAQSPRYKIIEKRQSVAFWCNPISGHATLYWYQQILGQGPKLLIQFQNNGVVDDSQLPKDRFSAERLKGVDSTLKIQPAKLEDSAVYLCASSLDDSSYIEQFFGPGTRLTVL.

On this clonotype itself: No conserved phenylalanine or tryptophan is present at the end of the CDR3, so a read error is the likely explanation. The DNA is omitted, as the CDR3 cannot be located on it reliably, and the CDR3 follows TCRdb's listing. The rearrangement joins TRBV29-1 to TRBJ2-3; the table's D call of TRBD2 was not tested on the DNA. 13 amino acids form the CDR3, both terminal residues included. Germline V gives CDR1 SQVTM, CDR2 ANQGSEA. CDR3 region: CSALTREAYTQCS.

To note about this clonotype: A much larger clone differs by one base, so this may be a read error. The CDR3 region is CASGLVPTDSVRGYTF. For the CDR3, the DNA is TGTGCTAGTGGTTTGGTACCCACGGATTCGGTGAGGGGCTACACCTTC. V usage is TRBV12-5 and J usage is TRBJ1-2; no clear D. This CDR3 spans 16 amino acids. Trimming took off 0 bases at V and 8 bases at J, with 19 bases between the two ends. Per the germline V gene, CDR1 is LGHNT and CDR2 is FRNRAP.

The chain links TRBV5-4 to TRBJ1-1, with D unresolved. The CDR3 is 15 residues long. Between the trimmed V and J ends, which lost 0 bases and 8 bases, there was a span of 17 bases. Germline CDR1 SGHNT, CDR2 YYREEE (reference sequence). CDR3 region: CASSLAGDIETEAFF. In DNA, the CDR3 is TGTGCCAGCAGCTTGGCCGGAGACATTGAGACCGAAGCTTTCTTT.

Note on this clonotype: A read error is likely, as this CDR3 ends without the conserved phenylalanine or tryptophan. This chain connects TRBV5-1 to TRBJ2-7; 7 bases line up with TRBD1. Germline assignment: CDR1 SGHRS and CDR2 YFSETQ. The CDR3 has 15 residues. CDR3 nucleotides: TGCTCCAGCAGCCGTGGACTGACAGGGCTTTACGAGCAGTACCTC. Residues: CSSSRGLTGLYEQYL.